These 8 T cell receptor beta chains were all obtained from the same sample, sequenced in a study of T cell responses to AZD1222 COVID-19 vaccine. The repertoire was sequenced with immunoSEQ multiplex PCR; TCRdb's copy has only in-frame clones and lacks some. Of 150,000 or so clones in the sample, 75% to 95% were seen once. The source material was peripheral blood, sampled on day 0 of AZD1222 vaccination. The receptors stem from an adult in good health.

J is TRBJ1-5 and V is TRBV6-5; 7 bases fit TRBD1. Unmatched junction bases numbered 9, after V lost 4 bases and J lost 6 bases. The CDR3 runs 15 residues. The germline CDR1 and CDR2 sequences are MNHEY and SVGAGI. In nucleotides, the CDR3 is TGTGCCAGCAGTTCTTCCGGGACAGAGGGTCAGCCCCAGCATTTT. Protein product: CASSSSGTEGQPQHF.

J is TRBJ1-2 and V is TRBV28, with TRBD1 matching 9 bases. The CDR3 totals 15 residues. V trimming: 1 base; J trimming: 6 bases; junction bases outside the gene matches: 6. Germline assignment: CDR1 MDHEN and CDR2 SYDVKM. CDR3: CASSLSQGAVNGYTF. CDR3 nucleotide sequence: TGTGCCAGCAGTTTATCACAGGGGGCGGTCAATGGCTACACCTTC.

The chain recombines TRBV2 with TRBJ2-7; D is uncertain. The CDR3 extends over 14 amino acids. The germline gives CDR1 SNHLY, CDR2 FYNNEI. The V end lost 3 bases, the J end lost 7 bases, and 16 bases lay between the germline ends. CDR3 coding DNA: TGTGCCAGCAGTGACCGACCCATTTCGGAAGAGCAGTACTTC. Amino acids: CASSDRPISEEQYF.

The V call is TRBV25-1, the J call TRBJ2-7; possible D gene TRBD1, 6 bases. Germline V gives CDR1 MGHDK, CDR2 SYGVNS. The CDR3 contains 15 residues. Trimming cost V 2 bases and J 4 bases, with 15 bases left between them. CDR3 in DNA: TGTGCCAGCAGTGAAGGGAACACAGGGCGTTACGAGCAGTACTTC. Amino acids: CASSEGNTGRYEQYF.

The chain links TRBV4-1 to TRBJ2-4; D possibly corresponds to TRBD2 (5 bases). V shed 3 bases and J shed 6 bases, with 15 bases lying between them. Germline CDR1 and CDR2: MGHRA and YSYEKL. The CDR3 length is 15 residues. CDR3 protein: CASSQIGLTLNIQYF. The DNA for the CDR3 is TGCGCCAGCAGCCAGATCGGACTTACCTTAAACATTCAGTACTTC.

This clone was recorded only once. The V call is TRBV18, the J call TRBJ1-5; no firm D call. The CDR3 loop spans 16 amino acids. Germline V gives CDR1 KGHSH, CDR2 LQKENI. Trimming removed 3 bases at V and 5 bases at J, with 17 bases between. The CDR3 DNA reads TGTGCCAGCTCACCTTTGGCCCACCTGACCGATCAGCCCCAGCATTTT. Its protein is CASSPLAHLTDQPQHF.

The rearrangement links TRBV11-2 to TRBJ1-6, with D possibly TRBD1 on 6 matching bases. The CDR3 sequence is 13 residues long. Trimming pared 6 bases from V and 7 bases from J, leaving 10 bases between. Germline V gene data show CDR1 as SGHAT and CDR2 as FQNNGV. CDR3 in DNA: TGTGCCAGCAGGGGGGGCCGGAATTCACCCCTCCACTTT. This gives the protein CASRGGRNSPLHF. The full variable domain, with the rest looked up from reference TRBV11-2 and TRBJ1-6, is EAGVAQSPRYKIIEKRQSVAFWCNPISGHATLYWYQQILGQGPKLLIQFQNNGVVDDSQLPKDRFSAERLKGVDSTLKIQPAKLEDSAVYLCASRGGRNSPLHFGNGTRLTVT.

The chain employs TRBV12-5 and TRBJ1-4, with a possible D match to TRBD1 (5 bases). The CDR3 is 14 amino acids. Deletions cut 1 base from V and 4 bases from J, with 7 bases between. CDR1 and CDR2 (germline): LGHNT, FRNRAP. This CDR3 reads CASGLGQINEKLFF. DNA of the CDR3: TGTGCTAGTGGTTTGGGACAGATTAATGAAAAACTGTTTTTT.